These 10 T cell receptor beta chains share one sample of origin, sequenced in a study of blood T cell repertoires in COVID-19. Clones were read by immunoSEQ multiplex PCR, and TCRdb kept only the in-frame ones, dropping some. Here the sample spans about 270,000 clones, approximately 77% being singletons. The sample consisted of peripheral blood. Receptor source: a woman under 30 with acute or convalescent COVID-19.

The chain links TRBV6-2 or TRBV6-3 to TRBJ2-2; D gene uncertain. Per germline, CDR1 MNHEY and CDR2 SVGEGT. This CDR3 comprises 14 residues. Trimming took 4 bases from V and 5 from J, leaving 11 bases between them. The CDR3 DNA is TGTGCCAGCAGTTTTTCAGTTATGACCGGGGAGCTGTTTTTT. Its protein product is CASSFSVMTGELFF.

CDR3 loop: CASSLGHYTGAGEQYF. The CDR3 DNA is TGTGCCAGCAGTTTGGGTCACTACACAGGGGCTGGCGAGCAGTACTTC. The V gene is TRBV28, the J gene TRBJ2-7; 7 nucleotides line up with TRBD1. The germline V gene has CDR1 MDHEN and CDR2 SYDVKM. This CDR3 contains 16 residues. With 3 bases clipped from V and 6 bases from J, the junction kept 14 bases outside the gene matches.

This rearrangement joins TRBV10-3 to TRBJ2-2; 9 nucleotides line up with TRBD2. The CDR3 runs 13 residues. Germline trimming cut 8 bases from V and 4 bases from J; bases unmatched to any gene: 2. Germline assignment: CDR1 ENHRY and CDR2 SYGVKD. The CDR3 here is CAIALAGTGELFF. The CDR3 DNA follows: TGTGCCATCGCACTAGCGGGCACCGGGGAGCTGTTTTTT.

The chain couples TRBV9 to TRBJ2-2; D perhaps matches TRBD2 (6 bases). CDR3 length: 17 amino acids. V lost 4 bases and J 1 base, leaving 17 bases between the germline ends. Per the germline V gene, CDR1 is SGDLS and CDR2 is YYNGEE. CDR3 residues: CASSITGLNENTGELFF. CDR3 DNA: TGTGCCAGCAGCATCACGGGACTGAATGAGAACACCGGGGAGCTGTTTTTT. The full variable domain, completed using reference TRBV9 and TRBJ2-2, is DSGVTQTPKHLITATGQRVTLRCSPRSGDLSVYWYQQSLDQGLQFLIQYYNGEERAKGNILERFSAQQFPDLHSELNLSSLELGDSALYFCASSITGLNENTGELFFGEGSRLTVL.

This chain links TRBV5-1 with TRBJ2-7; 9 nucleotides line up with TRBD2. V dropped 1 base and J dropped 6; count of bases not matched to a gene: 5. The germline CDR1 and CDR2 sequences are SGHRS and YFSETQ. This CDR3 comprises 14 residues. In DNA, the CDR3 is TGCGCCAGCAGCTTGCTTGAAGCGGGAGGCGAGCAGTACTTC. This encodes CASSLLEAGGEQYF.

The CDR3 here is CASSLWAQGTGDTQYF. CDR3 in DNA: TGTGCCAGCAGTTTATGGGCACAGGGGACCGGGGATACGCAGTATTTT. The chain employs TRBV27 and TRBJ2-3, with TRBD1 matching over 7 bases. Germline values: CDR1 MNHEY, CDR2 SMNVEV (reference sequence). The junction had 10 bases not matched to a gene; V was cut back by 1 base and J by 6 bases. CDR3 size: 16 residues.

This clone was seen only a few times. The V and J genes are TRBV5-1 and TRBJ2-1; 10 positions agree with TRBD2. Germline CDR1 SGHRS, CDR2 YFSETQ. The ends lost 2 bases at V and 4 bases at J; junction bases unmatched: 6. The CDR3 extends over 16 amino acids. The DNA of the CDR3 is TGCGCCAGCAGCTTCACCCCTAGCGGGGGTTACAATGAGCAGTTCTTC. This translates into CASSFTPSGGYNEQFF. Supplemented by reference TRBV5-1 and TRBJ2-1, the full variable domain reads KAGVTQTPRYLIKTRGQQVTLSCSPISGHRSVSWYQQTPGQGLQFLFEYFSETQRNKGNFPGRFSGRQFSNSRSEMNVSTLELGDSALYLCASSFTPSGGYNEQFFGPGTRLTVL.

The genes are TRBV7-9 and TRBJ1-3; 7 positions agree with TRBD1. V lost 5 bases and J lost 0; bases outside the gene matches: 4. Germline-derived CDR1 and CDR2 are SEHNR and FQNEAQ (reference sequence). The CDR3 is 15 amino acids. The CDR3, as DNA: TGTGCCAGCAGCGCCAGGGGGATCTCTGGAAACACCATATATTTT. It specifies CASSARGISGNTIYF. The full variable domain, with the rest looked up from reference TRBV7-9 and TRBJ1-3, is DTGVSQNPRHKITKRGQNVTFRCDPISEHNRLYWYRQTLGQGPEFLTYFQNEAQLEKSRLLSDRFSAERPKGSFSTLEIQRTEQGDSAMYLCASSARGISGNTIYFGEGSWLTVV.

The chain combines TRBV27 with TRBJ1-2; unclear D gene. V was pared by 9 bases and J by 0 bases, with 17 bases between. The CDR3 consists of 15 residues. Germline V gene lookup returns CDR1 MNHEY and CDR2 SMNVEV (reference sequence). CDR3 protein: CARRSRYRANYGYTF. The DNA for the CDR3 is TGTGCCAGGAGATCGCGGTACCGAGCTAACTATGGCTACACCTTC.

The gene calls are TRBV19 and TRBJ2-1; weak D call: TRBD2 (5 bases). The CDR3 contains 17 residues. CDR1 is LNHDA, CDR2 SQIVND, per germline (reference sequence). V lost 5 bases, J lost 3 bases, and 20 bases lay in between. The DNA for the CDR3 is TGTGCCAGTAGTCGACTCGCCCTTCTAGCAAACTACAATGAGCAGTTCTTC. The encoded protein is CASSRLALLANYNEQFF.